This T cell receptor (beta chain) was sequenced during a study of CD8+CD57+ T cells in acquired aplastic anemia. As for the study in general: Recorded DNA amounts for sorted CD4+ and CD8+ cells had an average of approximately 3.2 ug.

The CDR3 contains 18 residues. V gave up 5 bases and J gave up 4 bases; unmatched junction bases: 12. Sequencing involved patients with CD8+CD57+ cell expansion previously shown by flow cytometry. The enrolled patients all had severe acquired aplastic anemia. Genomic DNA acted as the template from which TCR beta VDJ combination and CDR3 sequence profiling were carried out. TCRdb fed the reads into MiXCR, producing one record per CDR3 protein. The sample has roughly 200,000 distinct CDR3 sequences, roughly 63% seen once. The sequence came from a human donor with aplastic anemia. Specimen: sorted CD4+, CD8+, or CD8+CD57+ T cells (not recorded which) from PBMCs. The genes are TRBV12-3 or TRBV12-4 and TRBJ2-6, with 9 bases identical to TRBD1. CDR3 sequence (DNA): TGTGCCAGCAGTGTGGGACAGGGATTCTTCACGGGGGCCAACGTCCTGACTTTC. Translating it yields CASSVGQGFFTGANVLTF.